The source of this T cell receptor (beta chain) is a study of T cell responses to AZD1222 COVID-19 vaccine. With respect to this clone: Its antigen is undetermined.

Study conclusions and caveats: Baseline antibody screening turned up just a handful of seropositive AZD1222 recipients.

V lost 0 bases and J lost 7, with 13 bases in between. CDR3 length: 16 amino acids. Germline V gene sequence: CDR1 KGHSH, CDR2 LQKENI. Measured with immunoSEQ multiplex PCR; TCRdb has only the in-frame clones, and not every one. This sample yields 45,000 to 65,000 clones, of which 88% are seen a single time; roughly 15% belongs to the top ten. V gene TRBV18 combines with J gene TRBJ1-6, with D possibly TRBD1 on 5 matching bases. The receptor was derived from an adult in good health. The sample was peripheral blood, taken on day 0 of AZD1222 vaccination. The CDR3 here is CASSPPAAGLNSPLHF. CDR3 bases: TGTGCCAGCTCACCACCGGCGGCAGGGTTGAATTCACCCCTCCACTTT.